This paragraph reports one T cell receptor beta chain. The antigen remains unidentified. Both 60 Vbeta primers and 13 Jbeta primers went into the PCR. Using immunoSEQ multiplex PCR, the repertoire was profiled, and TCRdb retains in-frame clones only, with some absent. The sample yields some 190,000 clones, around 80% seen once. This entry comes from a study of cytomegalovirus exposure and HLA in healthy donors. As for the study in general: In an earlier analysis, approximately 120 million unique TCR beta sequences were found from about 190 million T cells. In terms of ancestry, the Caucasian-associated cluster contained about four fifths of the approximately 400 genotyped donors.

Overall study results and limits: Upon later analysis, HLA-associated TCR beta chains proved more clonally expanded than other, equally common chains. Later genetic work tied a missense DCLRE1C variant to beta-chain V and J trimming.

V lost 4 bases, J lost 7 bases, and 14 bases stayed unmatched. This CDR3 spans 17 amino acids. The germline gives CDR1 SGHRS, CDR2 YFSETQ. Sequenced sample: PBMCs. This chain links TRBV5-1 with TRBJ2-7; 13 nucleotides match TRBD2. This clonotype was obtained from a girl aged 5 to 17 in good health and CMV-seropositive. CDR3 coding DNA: TGCGCCAGCAGCCTGCGACTAGCGGGAGGTCTCTCTAGAGAGCAGTACTTC. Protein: CASSLRLAGGLSREQYF.